Each of the 19 T cell receptor beta chains below was sequenced from the same sample in a study of PD-L1 blockade in urothelial cancer. Assay: immunoSEQ multiplex PCR; the TCRdb copy retains only in-frame clones and omits some. Altogether about 57,000 clones are present, around 81% being singletons, with the ten largest covering around 5.4%. Time point here: pretreatment peripheral blood. The sequences come from PBMCs, collected around atezolizumab (anti-PD-L1) treatment. These receptors were taken from an older man with urothelial cancer.

This clone turned up a few times. V gene TRBV5-4 combines with J gene TRBJ2-1; 11 bases map to TRBD2. The CDR3 length is 15 residues. The germline V gene encodes CDR1 SGHNT and CDR2 YYREEE (reference sequence). V dropped 2 bases and J dropped 2; count of bases not matched to a gene: 0. The CDR3 protein is CASSFSGGAYNEQFF. The CDR3, as DNA: TGTGCCAGCAGCTTTAGCGGGGGGGCCTACAATGAGCAGTTCTTC.

In this sample, this clone turned up many times. CDR3: CASFPGAGTYNEQFF. The CDR3 DNA follows: TGTGCCAGCTTCCCAGGGGCAGGAACCTACAATGAGCAGTTCTTC. The chain employs TRBV2 and TRBJ2-1; possibly TRBD1 for D (6 bases). Trimming stripped 8 bases from V and 2 bases from J, with 16 bases between. CDR1 and CDR2 from the germline V gene are SNHLY and FYNNEI. The CDR3 sequence is 15 residues long.

CDR3 protein: CASGREAADTQYF. Written as DNA, the CDR3 is TGTGCTAGTGGTCGGGAGGCGGCAGATACGCAGTATTTT. This sequence joins TRBV12-5 and TRBJ2-3; 7 bases match TRBD2. Germline lookup yields CDR1 LGHNT and CDR2 FRNRAP. The CDR3 is 13 residues long. V shed 5 bases and J 4 bases; nucleotides not matched to a gene: 3.

This chain uses TRBV2 with TRBJ1-6; D may be TRBD1 (6 bases). Germline CDR1 reads SNHLY; CDR2 reads FYNNEI. This CDR3 is built from 15 residues. V lost 6 bases to trimming and J lost 9 bases, with 18 bases between them. In DNA, the CDR3 is TGTGCCAGCAGGCGCGGGGGCTCAGTTGGTTCACCCCTCCACTTT. This codes for CASRRGGSVGSPLHF.

The chain carries TRBV7-2 and TRBJ2-7; D is possibly TRBD2 (6 bases). The CDR3 spans 16 residues. Germline CDR1 SGHTA, CDR2 FQGNSA. Trimming took off 1 base at V and 4 bases at J, with 17 bases between the two ends. This CDR3 reads CASSLGAAGPQYEQYF. The CDR3 DNA reads TGTGCCAGCAGCTTAGGTGCCGCGGGGCCTCAGTACGAGCAGTACTTC.

The V and J genes are TRBV5-1 and TRBJ2-1; 9 positions agree with TRBD2. Germline assignment: CDR1 SGHRS and CDR2 YFSETQ. V shed 0 bases and J 6 bases; nucleotides not matched to a gene: 10. The CDR3 runs to 17 residues. The CDR3 protein is CASSLVVSGGLTNEQFF. The CDR3 DNA is TGCGCCAGCAGCTTGGTAGTTAGCGGGGGCCTTACCAATGAGCAGTTCTTC. Together with reference TRBV5-1 and TRBJ2-1, the CDR3 gives the full variable domain: KAGVTQTPRYLIKTRGQQVTLSCSPISGHRSVSWYQQTPGQGLQFLFEYFSETQRNKGNFPGRFSGRQFSNSRSEMNVSTLELGDSALYLCASSLVVSGGLTNEQFFGPGTRLTVL.

This chain links TRBV7-8 with TRBJ2-1; 8 nucleotides line up with TRBD1. V dropped 5 bases and J dropped 6; count of bases not matched to a gene: 3. The CDR3 is 13 residues long. Germline V CDR1 and CDR2: SGHVS, FQNEAQ. CDR3 nucleotides: TGTGCCAGCAGCCCGACAGGGGTCAATGAGCAGTTCTTC. It codes for CASSPTGVNEQFF.

The V gene is TRBV30, the J gene TRBJ1-2; unclear D gene. CDR1 is GTSNPN, CDR2 SVGIG, per germline (reference sequence). Trimming took off 1 base at V and 1 base at J, with 7 bases between the two ends. This CDR3 spans 13 amino acids. The CDR3 nucleotides are TGTGCCTGGAGTGCGCACATTAACTATGGCTACACCTTC. It is translated as CAWSAHINYGYTF.

V is TRBV7-8 and J is TRBJ1-2, with D possibly TRBD1 on 5 matching bases. The CDR3 is made up of 14 amino acids. CDR1 is SGHVS, CDR2 FQNEAQ, per germline. Trimming pared 5 bases from V and 4 bases from J, leaving 14 bases between. CDR3 amino acids: CASSGAGRAYGYTF. In DNA, the CDR3 is TGTGCCAGCAGCGGGGCCGGGAGAGCCTATGGCTACACCTTC. Full variable domain (missing parts from reference TRBV7-8 and TRBJ1-2): GAGVSQSPRYKVAKRGQDVALRCDPISGHVSLFWYQQALGQGPEFLTYFQNEAQLDKSGLPSDRFFAERPEGSVSTLKIQRTQQEDSAVYLCASSGAGRAYGYTFGSGTRLTVV.

The chain links TRBV5-1 to TRBJ2-1; the match to TRBD2 covers 8 bases. The J segment lost 5 bases and the V segment lost 0 bases, leaving 10 bases of the junction unmatched. Germline CDR1 reads SGHRS; CDR2 reads YFSETQ. The CDR3 covers 17 residues. The CDR3 DNA follows: TGCGCCAGCAGCTTGGAACCGCTAGCGGGCCACGACAATGAGCAGTTCTTC. Translation gives CASSLEPLAGHDNEQFF.

This clone was observed a single time. The rearrangement links TRBV28 to TRBJ2-1, with a possible D match to TRBD2 (5 bases). Trimming pared 6 bases from V and 0 bases from J, leaving 15 bases between. The CDR3 is made up of 16 amino acids. Germline V gives CDR1 MDHEN, CDR2 SYDVKM. CDR3: CASSPAGISSYNEQFF. The CDR3 nucleotides are TGTGCCAGCAGCCCGGCCGGGATTTCCTCCTACAATGAGCAGTTCTTC.

The chain employs TRBV10-2 and TRBJ2-5; 9 bases are a match to TRBD1. CDR3 size: 13 residues. The ends lost 8 bases at V and 4 bases at J; junction bases unmatched: 5. Germline-derived CDR1 and CDR2 are WSHSY and SAAADI. The CDR3 spells CASGDRGIETQYF. The DNA for the CDR3 is TGCGCCAGCGGCGACAGGGGGATAGAGACCCAGTACTTC.

This chain links TRBV23-1 with TRBJ1-4; D is undetermined. TRBV23-1 is an open reading frame whose function is uncertain. This CDR3 has 15 amino acids. Trimming shortened V by 2 bases and J by 4 bases, and 11 bases separated the two germline ends. The CDR3 spells CASSQLPGLNEKLFF. CDR3 in DNA: TGCGCCAGCAGTCAACTACCGGGTCTTAATGAAAAACTGTTTTTT.

This sequence joins TRBV6-5 and TRBJ1-4; a possible D gene is TRBD1 (6 bases). V was cut by 6 bases and J by 8 bases, with 16 bases left in between. This CDR3 is 14 amino acids long. Germline V CDR1 and CDR2: MNHEY, SVGAGI. This CDR3 reads CASSRQEMGEKLFF. DNA of the CDR3: TGTGCCAGCAGCCGACAGGAAATGGGGGAAAAACTGTTTTTT.

The V call is TRBV2, the J call TRBJ1-6; D unclear. Trimming pared 5 bases from V and 5 bases from J, leaving 25 bases between. The CDR3 length is 19 residues. The germline CDR1 and CDR2 sequences are SNHLY and FYNNEI. This CDR3 is CASSPSGWRALGDNSPLHF. DNA of the CDR3: TGTGCCAGCAGTCCAAGTGGGTGGAGGGCCCTGGGAGATAATTCACCCCTCCACTTT.

The chain combines TRBV6-1 with TRBJ2-3, with 9 bases aligning to TRBD1. CDR3 length: 14 amino acids. Per germline, CDR1 MNHNS and CDR2 SASEGT. After removal of 9 bases from V and 5 bases from J, the junction contained 9 bases not matched to a gene. As DNA, the CDR3 is TGTGCCAGTATCTCGGGACAGGGAGGAGATACGCAGTATTTT. This codes for CASISGQGGDTQYF.

V gene TRBV6-4 combines with J gene TRBJ2-2; D may be TRBD1 (6 bases). There are 12 residues in the CDR3. V was trimmed by 6 bases and J by 7 bases, leaving 9 bases between them. Germline values: CDR1 MRHNA, CDR2 SNTAGT. CDR3 coding DNA: TGTGCCAGCAGCAGGGGTAACGGGGAGCTGTTTTTT. Protein: CASSRGNGELFF.

The V call is TRBV5-5, the J call TRBJ1-2; 8 bases line up with TRBD1. V shed 5 bases, J shed 2 bases, and the junction held 8 bases outside the gene matches. The CDR3 extends over 15 amino acids. Germline V gene lookup returns CDR1 SGHKS and CDR2 YYEKEE (reference sequence). In DNA form, the CDR3 reads TGTGCCAGCAGTTTCGGACAGGGAGGGAACTATGGCTACACCTTC. Its translation is CASSFGQGGNYGYTF.

The sample holds one count of this clone. The rearrangement joins TRBV9 to TRBJ2-1; 11 nucleotides line up with TRBD2. Germline CDR1 SGDLS, CDR2 YYNGEE. CDR3 length: 19 amino acids. Trimming took 4 bases from V and 6 from J; bases not matched to a gene: 18. The CDR3 here is CASSPRGTSGALHLNEQFF. CDR3 nucleotides: TGTGCCAGCAGCCCTCGTGGGACTAGCGGAGCCCTTCATCTCAATGAGCAGTTCTTC.